The entry below describes one TCR beta chain. Its antigen remains unknown. This record belongs to a study of cytomegalovirus exposure and HLA in healthy donors. Study-wide results and caveats: Later findings reportedly placed an Asian-associated ancestry cluster below the approximately 670-donor mean for N-insertions. Rates of TCR association differed by HLA locus in a later analysis, with DRB1 highest and HLA-C lowest. HLA alleles were associated with 15,000 to 20,000 TCR beta sequences in a later analysis at 0.05 false discovery rate.

CDR3 length equals 13 residues. Germline-derived CDR1 and CDR2 are SEHNR and FQNEAQ (reference sequence). The germline V and J ends were trimmed by 3 bases and 5 bases, with 7 bases remaining between them. Vbeta (60) and Jbeta (13) primers were used in the PCR. Clones were sequenced by immunoSEQ multiplex PCR, and TCRdb holds only the in-frame ones, with some missing. The repertoire has more than 130,000 clones, 73% of them found once; the top ten carry approximately 15%. Sequencing was carried out using PBMCs. The rearrangement uses TRBV7-9 and TRBJ2-2; D is unresolved. This clonotype originated in a human donor in good health. The CDR3 sequence: CASSFLETGELFF. CDR3 DNA sequence: TGTGCCAGCAGCTTTCTTGAGACCGGGGAGCTGTTTTTT.